What follows is one T cell receptor (beta chain) and its context. The entry originates in a study of blood T cell repertoires in COVID-19. On the study more broadly: Acute-phase and convalescent COVID-19 samples originated in the United States, Italy and Spain. T cells, B-cell-depleted T cells, or PBMCs provided the cDNA or gDNA that served as material.

The CDR3 is 14 residues long. V was shortened by 3 bases and J by 5 bases, with 14 bases between the two germline ends. Germline lookup yields CDR1 KGHSH and CDR2 LQKENI. Per the authors' pipeline: Reference gene primer amplification gave nucleated cell count estimates. Some clones are missing from TCRdb's copy, which holds only in-frame ones; the method was immunoSEQ multiplex PCR. The DNA was the basis for D and trimming; V, J and clone size are from that table. Of around 110,000 clones in the sample, 70% to 90% are singletons; the top ten hold approximately 1.5%. The gene calls are TRBV18 and TRBJ2-7; perhaps TRBD1 as D (7 bases). Sequencing was done on a sample of peripheral blood. The receptor comes from a man aged 35-49 years with acute or convalescent COVID-19. CDR3: CASSPRQGLDEQYF. Written as DNA, the CDR3 is TGTGCCAGCTCACCCCGACAGGGACTTGACGAGCAGTACTTC.